Sequencing of this T cell receptor beta chain was carried out in a study of T cell changes during pregnancy in multiple sclerosis (dated by TCRdb to the late 2010s). For context, the study as a whole: The study looked at changes in the T cell repertoire across pregnancy in women with multiple sclerosis.

With regard to this clone: No antigen is known for it. Nothing much larger sits one base from this clone, and base qualities are not available.

The library was produced with the immunoSEQ multiplex PCR assay. Not all clones reach the TCRdb copy of this immuneACCESS table, which keeps in-frame sequences only. Checked studies attribute under half of the gap to unresolved V genes and leave the rest unexplained. The sample contains roughly 39,000 clones, roughly 92% of them found a single time. Jointly, the top ten make up approximately 0.79% of the sample. The source of this sequence is a female donor with multiple sclerosis, enrolled in a pregnancy study. Source: CD4+ T cells from peripheral blood mononuclear cells, taken before pregnancy.

The CDR3 protein is CASSLGGTTRDSEQFF. The nucleotide sequence reads as follows: TGCGCCAGCAGCTTGGGGGGGACTACCCGCGATTCGGAGCAGTTCTTC. The chain is encoded by TRBV5-1 joined to TRBJ2-1; 7 bases in the middle match TRBD2. The CDR3 runs 16 amino acids, cysteine and phenylalanine included. Just the 48-base CDR3 DNA is kept, in frame starting at base 1. Sequences SGHRS (CDR1) and YFSETQ (CDR2) are obtained from the germline V gene. V is trimmed back by 0 bases and J by 10 bases, and the junction contains 13 bases that no gene match accounts for.